This passage covers 23 T cell receptor beta chains from one sample sequenced in a study of blood T cell repertoires in COVID-19. The protocol was immunoSEQ multiplex PCR, while the TCRdb copy is restricted to in-frame clones and leaves out a portion. The sample yields 200,000 to 300,000 clones, 88% seen once. Sequencing was performed on peripheral blood. Receptors were obtained from a man older than 75 with acute or convalescent COVID-19.

The J gene is TRBJ1-5, the V gene TRBV7-7, with a weak D call TRBD1 (5 bases). V lost 3 bases and J lost 5, with 20 bases in between. The length of the CDR3 is 17 residues. From germline, CDR1 is SSHAT and CDR2 FNYEAQ (reference sequence). CDR3 sequence (DNA): TGTGCCAGCAGCTTTCTGCCGGGACTTGGGCCCGATCAGCCCCAGCATTTT. Its translation: CASSFLPGLGPDQPQHF.

The chain joins TRBV18 to TRBJ1-3; the match to TRBD1 covers 8 bases. Germline lookup yields CDR1 KGHSH and CDR2 LQKENI. The CDR3 covers 16 residues. Trimming cost V 5 bases and J 2 bases; bases outside gene matches: 8. CDR3 amino acids: CASSSRQGTTGNTIYF. CDR3 nucleotide sequence: TGTGCCAGCTCATCAAGACAGGGGACAACTGGAAACACCATATATTTT.

The J gene is TRBJ1-3, the V gene TRBV6-5; D is unresolved. Trimming shortened V by 5 bases and J by 2 bases, and 10 bases separated the two germline ends. CDR1 and CDR2 (germline): MNHEY, SVGAGI. The CDR3 consists of 14 residues. The CDR3 region has the DNA TGTGCCAGCAGTCCCCCGGGGACTGGAAACACCATATATTTT. Translated: CASSPPGTGNTIYF.

The chain recombines TRBV2 with TRBJ2-5; a weak D match, TRBD1 (6 bases). Germline lookup yields CDR1 SNHLY and CDR2 FYNNEI. V was trimmed by 5 bases and J by 9 bases, leaving 16 bases between them. There are 13 residues in the CDR3. The CDR3 region has the DNA TGTGCCAGCAGTTCACGGACAGAGGGGGCCCAGTACTTC. Translated: CASSSRTEGAQYF.

V usage is TRBV6-6 and J usage is TRBJ1-3; 7 bases fit TRBD1. V dropped 5 bases and J dropped 0; count of bases not matched to a gene: 7. The germline gives CDR1 MNHNY, CDR2 SVGAGI (reference sequence). CDR3 length equals 16 residues. CDR3 residues: CASSLPQGGSGNTIYF. Written as DNA, the CDR3 is TGTGCCAGCAGTCTCCCTCAGGGGGGCTCTGGAAACACCATATATTTT.

The V gene is TRBV2, the J gene TRBJ1-5; 7 positions agree with TRBD1. The CDR3 runs to 15 residues. Germline CDR1 reads SNHLY; CDR2 reads FYNNEI. After removal of 6 bases from V and 4 bases from J, the junction contained 9 bases not matched to a gene. The CDR3 here is CASRPRGTENQPQHF. The CDR3 DNA follows: TGTGCCAGCAGACCGAGGGGGACAGAGAATCAGCCCCAGCATTTT.

V usage is TRBV19 and J usage is TRBJ1-4; D is undetermined. The V and J ends lost 6 bases and 4 bases respectively, with 3 bases between them. This CDR3 has 11 residues. Germline loops: CDR1 LNHDA, CDR2 SQIVND (reference sequence). In DNA, the CDR3 is TGTGCCAGTAGCATTAATGAAAAACTGTTTTTT. Encoded protein: CASSINEKLFF.

To note about this clone: The same CDR3 can be traced to other DNA sequences in this sample. This chain joins TRBV11-2 and TRBJ2-2; D is undetermined. This CDR3 has 14 residues. CDR1 and CDR2 from the germline V gene are SGHAT and FQNNGV. V was pared by 2 bases and J by 1 base, with 5 bases between. Here the CDR3 reads CASSLRQNTGELFF. The CDR3 DNA reads TGTGCCAGCAGCTTACGACAGAACACCGGGGAGCTGTTTTTT. The whole variable domain, remainder taken from reference TRBV11-2 and TRBJ2-2, is EAGVAQSPRYKIIEKRQSVAFWCNPISGHATLYWYQQILGQGPKLLIQFQNNGVVDDSQLPKDRFSAERLKGVDSTLKIQPAKLEDSAVYLCASSLRQNTGELFFGEGSRLTVL.

This CDR3 is CSASIGGGYGYTF. CDR3 bases: TGCAGTGCTAGTATTGGGGGCGGGTATGGCTACACCTTC. This sequence joins TRBV20-1 and TRBJ1-2; a weak D match, TRBD1 (6 bases). Trimming left V 3 bases short and J 5 bases short, with 13 bases between. CDR3 length: 13 amino acids. The germline gives CDR1 DFQATT, CDR2 SNEGSKA (reference sequence).

The V call is TRBV7-3, the J call TRBJ2-1; 7 positions agree with TRBD2. Germline V gene sequence: CDR1 SGHTA, CDR2 FQGTGA. This CDR3 is 15 amino acids long. V lost 2 bases, J lost 7 bases, and 8 bases stayed unmatched. CDR3 region: CASSLLRAGANEQFF. In DNA form, the CDR3 reads TGTGCCAGCAGCTTATTGCGGGCGGGAGCGAATGAGCAGTTCTTC.

V usage is TRBV7-9 and J usage is TRBJ1-5; tentatively, D is TRBD1 (6 bases). Germline V lookup: CDR1 SEHNR, CDR2 FQNEAQ (reference sequence). The V end lost 5 bases, the J end lost 5 bases, and 13 bases lay between the germline ends. The CDR3 extends over 14 amino acids. The CDR3 reads CASSPDRPHQPQHF. The CDR3 nucleotides are TGTGCCAGCAGCCCCGACAGGCCCCATCAGCCCCAGCATTTT.

In nucleotides, the CDR3 is TGTGCCAGCAGAACTCGGAGCAAACACGAGCAGTACTTC. The encoded protein is CASRTRSKHEQYF. The chain couples TRBV6-5 to TRBJ2-7; no clear D gene. CDR1 MNHEY and CDR2 SVGAGI come from the germline V gene. The CDR3 is 13 amino acids. The V and J ends lost 6 bases and 5 bases respectively, with 14 bases between them.

The chain is built from TRBV29-1 and TRBJ1-3; D is unresolved. Trimming cost V 0 bases and J 5 bases, with 5 bases left between them. The CDR3 is 12 amino acids. CDR1 SQVTM and CDR2 ANQGSEA come from the germline V gene. In DNA form, the CDR3 reads TGCAGCGTTGAAGAAGCGCGAAACACCATATATTTT. Translating it yields CSVEEARNTIYF. Full variable domain (remainder filled in from reference TRBV29-1 and TRBJ1-3): SAVISQKPSRDICQRGTSLTIQCQVDSQVTMMFWYRQQPGQSLTLIATANQGSEATYESGFVIDKFPISRPNLTFSTLTVSNMSPEDSSIYLCSVEEARNTIYFGEGSWLTVV.

This clone was detected only a few times. The chain carries TRBV2 and TRBJ2-7; the match to TRBD2 covers 10 bases. CDR1 is SNHLY and CDR2 is FYNNEI in the germline V gene. Germline trimming cut 6 bases from V and 10 bases from J; bases unmatched to any gene: 6. The length of the CDR3 is 12 residues. The chain's CDR3 is CASRVTSGIQYF. CDR3 bases: TGTGCCAGCAGGGTCACTAGCGGGATTCAGTACTTC.

This rearrangement joins TRBV5-4 to TRBJ2-2; TRBD2 might be the D (6 bases). From germline, CDR1 is SGHNT and CDR2 YYREEE (reference sequence). CDR3 length: 14 residues. V was shortened by 4 bases and J by 3 bases, with 10 bases between the two germline ends. The CDR3, as DNA: TGTGCCAGCAGCGGGGGGACCGACACCGGGGAGCTGTTTTTT. Translated: CASSGGTDTGELFF.

V is TRBV4-3 and J is TRBJ1-5, with TRBD1 as a possible D gene (5 bases). The CDR3 is 15 residues long. Germline V gene data show CDR1 as LGHNA and CDR2 as YSLEER. V dropped 1 base and J dropped 5 bases, with 12 bases sitting between them. The CDR3 nucleotides read TGCGCCAGCAGCCAAGTACGACAGTACTATCAGCCCCAGCATTTT. Residues: CASSQVRQYYQPQHF.

The rearrangement joins TRBV10-1 to TRBJ2-1; 12 nucleotides align to TRBD2. CDR3 size: 15 residues. Germline lookup yields CDR1 WNHNN and CDR2 SYGVQD (reference sequence). V lost 8 bases, J lost 6 bases, and 8 bases stayed unmatched. DNA of the CDR3: TGCGCCAGCGCGAAACTAGCGGGGGGCCCCAATGAGCAGTTCTTC. It translates to CASAKLAGGPNEQFF.

This chain joins TRBV29-1 and TRBJ2-2, with D possibly matching TRBD1 (5 bases). The V gene lost 7 bases and the J gene lost 7 bases, with 10 bases spanning the gap. Germline CDR1 is SQVTM and CDR2 is ANQGSEA. The CDR3 loop spans 11 amino acids. The CDR3 DNA is TGCAGCGGCCAGGGCCTCGGGGAGCTGTTTTTT. Translated: CSGQGLGELFF.

This clone showed up just once. This sample includes further DNA sequences coding for the same CDR3. The J gene is TRBJ2-7, the V gene TRBV6-2 or TRBV6-3; 8 bases agree with TRBD2. The germline CDR1 and CDR2 sequences are MNHEY and SVGEGT. The CDR3 is 14 amino acids. V lost 4 bases to trimming and J lost 3 bases; unmatched junction nucleotides: 5. The CDR3 nucleotides are TGTGCCAGCAGTTCCAGCGGGGGATTCTACGAGCAGTACTTC. Amino acid sequence: CASSSSGGFYEQYF.

This chain uses TRBV3-1 (or the pseudogene TRBV3-2) with TRBJ2-7; D may be TRBD1 (6 bases). Germline V gene data show CDR1 as LGHDT and CDR2 as YNNKEL (reference sequence). The CDR3 contains 15 residues. V was trimmed by 4 bases and J by 3 bases, leaving 16 bases between them. CDR3 region: CASSPRGKYNYEQYF. The CDR3 DNA reads TGTGCCAGCAGCCCCAGGGGAAAGTATAACTACGAGCAGTACTTC.

The chain has TRBV7-3 and TRBJ1-5; 8 bases are a match to TRBD1. The J segment lost 9 bases and the V segment lost 6 bases, leaving 13 bases of the junction unmatched. There are 15 residues in the CDR3. Germline V gives CDR1 SGHTA, CDR2 FQGTGA. The CDR3 DNA reads as TGTGCCAGCAGACCCCGGGACAGGCCCTTGTGGCCCCAGCATTTT. Protein product: CASRPRDRPLWPQHF.

The rearrangement joins TRBV6-6 to TRBJ1-2, with D unclear. V lost 5 bases, J lost 8 bases, and 18 bases lay in between. CDR1 and CDR2 (germline): MNHNY, SVGAGI (reference sequence). The length of the CDR3 is 14 residues. As DNA, the CDR3 is TGTGCCAGCAGTCCCTCGGGGAGGGCAAAAGGCTACACCTTC. It codes for CASSPSGRAKGYTF.

This chain connects TRBV3-1 (or the pseudogene TRBV3-2) to TRBJ1-1; D gene unclear. The ends were cut back, 1 base at V and 1 base at J, with 7 bases in the middle. The CDR3 has 14 residues. The germline V gene has CDR1 LGHDT and CDR2 YNNKEL (reference sequence). The CDR3 sequence is CASSQVGGNTEAFF. CDR3 DNA: TGTGCCAGCAGCCAAGTAGGCGGGAACACTGAAGCTTTCTTT.